This is a list of T cell receptor beta chains from one sample in a study of STAT5B mutations in CD4+ large granular lymphocyte leukemia. Data came from immunoSEQ multiplex PCR; TCRdb stores just in-frame clones and leaves some out. Of tens of thousands of clones in the sample, roughly four fifths were seen once. The sequencing input was CD4+ T cells from blood buffy coats. The origin of the receptors is a human donor in good health. Each CDR3 is given with its conserved first and last residue. A D gene is named only where the DNA matches it firmly. The size entry is marked missing in some rows and otherwise reads once, few, many or a size class.

D gene: .
clone size: .
J gene: TRBJ1-5
V gene: TRBV4-1
CDR3 DNA: TGCGCCAGCAGCCAAGAAGGCAGGGGCGCGGGGGGACAGCCCCAGCATTTT
CDR3 protein: CASSQEGRGAGGQPQHF

D gene: .
clone size: .
J gene: TRBJ2-7
V gene: TRBV25-1
CDR3 DNA: TGTGCCAGCAGTGTTACGGGTTACGAGCAGTACTTC
CDR3 protein: CASSVTGYEQYF

D gene: .
clone size: .
J gene: TRBJ2-3
V gene: TRBV11-1
CDR3 DNA: TGTGCCAGCACCATCGGAACACCCCAGGGGACGCAGTATTTT
CDR3 protein: CASTIGTPQGTQYF

D gene: .
clone size: .
J gene: TRBJ1-3
V gene: TRBV30
CDR3 DNA: TGTGCCTGGGGGACTAACACTGGAAACACCATATATTTT
CDR3 protein: CAWGTNTGNTIYF

D gene: TRBD1
clone size: .
J gene: TRBJ2-3
V gene: TRBV19
CDR3 DNA: TGTGCCAGTAGTGTGGACAGGGTGACAGATACGCAGTATTTT
CDR3 protein: CASSVDRVTDTQYF

D gene: .
clone size: .
J gene: TRBJ2-7
V gene: TRBV11-2
CDR3 DNA: TGTGCCAGCAGCTTAATATGGGGGAAGGGTTACGAGCAGTACTTC
CDR3 protein: CASSLIWGKGYEQYF

D gene: .
clone size: .
J gene: TRBJ1-1
V gene: TRBV6-1
CDR3 DNA: TGTGCCAGCGACAAAAACGGGGTGTCTGAAGCTTTCTTT
CDR3 protein: CASDKNGVSEAFF

D gene: .
clone size: few
J gene: TRBJ1-2
V gene: TRBV11-2
CDR3 DNA: TGTGCCAGCAGCCCCAGGGAGAACTATGGCTACACCTTC
CDR3 protein: CASSPRENYGYTF

D gene: TRBD1
clone size: .
J gene: TRBJ1-6
V gene: TRBV9
CDR3 DNA: TGTGCCAGCAGCGTAGCAGGGGGGAATTCACCCCTCCACTTT
CDR3 protein: CASSVAGGNSPLHF

D gene: .
clone size: .
J gene: TRBJ1-1
V gene: TRBV7-9
CDR3 DNA: TGTGCCAGCAGCTTAGCGACTAGACAGCCTGAAGCTTTCTTT
CDR3 protein: CASSLATRQPEAFF

D gene: .
clone size: .
J gene: TRBJ1-6
V gene: TRBV19
CDR3 DNA: TGTGCCAGTAGTACCCGCACCGGAGGGTCACCCCTCCACTTT
CDR3 protein: CASSTRTGGSPLHF

D gene: .
clone size: .
J gene: TRBJ2-7
V gene: TRBV27
CDR3 DNA: TGTGCCAGCAGTTTATCGTACGGGGCAACTGGGGACGAGCAGTACTTC
CDR3 protein: CASSLSYGATGDEQYF

D gene: .
clone size: .
J gene: TRBJ1-2
V gene: TRBV7-6
CDR3 DNA: TGTGCCAGCAGCTTAGGCGGTCAGGGGTACTATGGCTACACCTTC
CDR3 protein: CASSLGGQGYYGYTF

D gene: .
clone size: .
J gene: TRBJ1-2
V gene: TRBV4-3
CDR3 DNA: TGCGCCAGCAGCCATGAGGACACCAAAAACTATGGCTACACCTTC
CDR3 protein: CASSHEDTKNYGYTF

D gene: TRBD2
clone size: .
J gene: TRBJ2-3
V gene: TRBV11-2
CDR3 DNA: TGTGCCAGCACCTCAGGACTAGCGGGAGATACGCAGTATTTT
CDR3 protein: CASTSGLAGDTQYF

D gene: .
clone size: .
J gene: TRBJ2-7
V gene: TRBV5-1
CDR3 DNA: TGCGCCAGCAGTTTGCTTAGCGGCTACGAGCAGTACTTC
CDR3 protein: CASSLLSGYEQYF

D gene: .
clone size: once
J gene: TRBJ2-7
V gene: TRBV7-2
CDR3 DNA: TGTGCCAGCAGCCCGCGGAATTTGGGTGCTTACGAGCAGTACTTC
CDR3 protein: CASSPRNLGAYEQYF